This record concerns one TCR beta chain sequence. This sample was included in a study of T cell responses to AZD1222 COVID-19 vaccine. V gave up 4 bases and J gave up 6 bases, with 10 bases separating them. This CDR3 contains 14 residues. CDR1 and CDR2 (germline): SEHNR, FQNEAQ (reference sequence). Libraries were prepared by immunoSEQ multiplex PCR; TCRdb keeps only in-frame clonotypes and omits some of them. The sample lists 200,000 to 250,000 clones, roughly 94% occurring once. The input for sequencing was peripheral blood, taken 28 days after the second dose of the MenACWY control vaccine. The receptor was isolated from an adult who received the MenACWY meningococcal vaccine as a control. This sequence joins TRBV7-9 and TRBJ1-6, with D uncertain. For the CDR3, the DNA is TGTGCCAGCAGCTCAGAGGGCTCTAATTCACCCCTCCACTTT. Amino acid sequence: CASSSEGSNSPLHF.